These 32 T cell receptor beta chains originate from one sample sequenced in a study of TIL therapy for anti-PD-1-resistant metastatic lung cancer. Time point of the sample: pre-treatment sample, taken before nivolumab and TIL therapy. This was the immunoSEQ v3 assay. Method: immunoSEQ multiplex PCR; TCRdb's copy keeps in-frame clones and lacks some. The table includes tens of thousands of clones, around 81% detected once. The material sequenced was blood, taken at baseline. Every receptor here comes from a person between 30 and 79 years old with non-small cell lung cancer.

This sequence joins TRBV5-1 and TRBJ2-7, with 9 bases that match TRBD1. With V trimmed by 3 bases and J by 2 bases, 12 bases remained unmatched. Germline V CDR1 and CDR2: SGHRS, YFSETQ. The CDR3 is 17 amino acids. The CDR3 region is CASSSVTSGTGPYEQYF. The CDR3 nucleotides are TGCGCCAGCAGCTCGGTAACGTCCGGGACAGGGCCCTACGAGCAGTACTTC. Variable domain in full (rest from reference TRBV5-1 and TRBJ2-7): KAGVTQTPRYLIKTRGQQVTLSCSPISGHRSVSWYQQTPGQGLQFLFEYFSETQRNKGNFPGRFSGRQFSNSRSEMNVSTLELGDSALYLCASSSVTSGTGPYEQYFGPGTRLTVT.

This chain uses TRBV11-3 with TRBJ2-1, with 10 bases matching TRBD1. V shed 4 bases, J shed 9 bases, and the junction held 6 bases outside the gene matches. CDR1 and CDR2 (germline): SGHNT, YENEEA. This CDR3 comprises 14 residues. The CDR3 sequence is CASSSGQGRVEQFF. The CDR3 DNA reads as TGTGCCAGCAGCTCGGGACAGGGGCGGGTTGAGCAGTTCTTC.

This clone was counted a few times. The chain employs TRBV7-2 and TRBJ2-5; 7 bases fit TRBD1. In germline, CDR1 is SGHTA, CDR2 FQGNSA. The V and J ends lost 8 bases and 1 base, in that order; junction bases with no gene match: 4. The CDR3 extends over 13 amino acids. The CDR3 protein is CASRTGSQETQYF. For the CDR3, the DNA is TGTGCCAGCCGGACAGGAAGCCAAGAGACCCAGTACTTC. The whole variable domain, filled in from reference TRBV7-2 and TRBJ2-5, reads GAGVSQSPSNKVTEKGKDVELRCDPISGHTALYWYRQSLGQGLEFLIYFQGNSAPDKSGLPSDRFSAERTGGSVSTLTIQRTQQEDSAVYLCASRTGSQETQYFGPGTRLLVL.

V is TRBV9 and J is TRBJ1-1; 11 bases are shared with TRBD1. J gave up 6 bases and V 4 bases, and 8 bases lay outside the gene matches. This CDR3 comprises 15 residues. Germline V gene lookup returns CDR1 SGDLS and CDR2 YYNGEE. Here the CDR3 reads CASSIGQGAWAEAFF. The CDR3 bases are TGTGCCAGCAGCATCGGACAGGGGGCATGGGCTGAAGCTTTCTTT.

V is TRBV7-9 and J is TRBJ2-5, with 7 bases identical to TRBD2. This CDR3 is 15 amino acids long. V lost 6 bases to trimming and J lost 2 bases; unmatched junction nucleotides: 9. Looked up from germline, CDR1 is SEHNR and CDR2 is FQNEAQ (reference sequence). Written as DNA, the CDR3 is TGTGCCAGCAGGGCACGGTCGGGACTACAAGAGACCCAGTACTTC. Its protein is CASRARSGLQETQYF. The complete variable domain, with remaining parts taken from reference TRBV7-9 and TRBJ2-5, reads DTGVSQNPRHKITKRGQNVTFRCDPISEHNRLYWYRQTLGQGPEFLTYFQNEAQLEKSRLLSDRFSAERPKGSFSTLEIQRTEQGDSAMYLCASRARSGLQETQYFGPGTRLLVL.

This chain connects TRBV29-1 to TRBJ2-1; 9 nucleotides agree with TRBD2. The junction had 4 bases not matched to a gene; V was cut back by 0 bases and J by 4 bases. Germline CDR1 SQVTM, CDR2 ANQGSEA. The CDR3 is 15 residues long. The CDR3 loop is CSVEDRRGGYNEQFF. CDR3 sequence (DNA): TGCAGCGTTGAAGATCGGCGGGGGGGGTACAATGAGCAGTTCTTC.

This clone turned up a few times. The rearrangement uses TRBV15 and TRBJ1-1; the D is unclear. Trimming pared 5 bases from V and 3 bases from J, leaving 10 bases between. The germline V gene encodes CDR1 LNHNV and CDR2 YYDKDF (reference sequence). The CDR3 runs 13 residues. The CDR3 reads CATSPYGDTEAFF. The CDR3 DNA reads TGTGCCACCAGCCCGTATGGAGACACTGAAGCTTTCTTT.

This clone has a single count. The chain combines TRBV5-1 with TRBJ1-1; D ambiguous. V lost 4 bases and J lost 7, with 20 bases in between. The CDR3 length is 15 residues. CDR1 is SGHRS and CDR2 is YFSETQ in the germline V gene. The CDR3 region has the DNA TGCGCCAGCAGCCCCGGTGATGGACCAAGGGTTGAAGCTTTCTTT. This codes for CASSPGDGPRVEAFF.

The V and J genes are TRBV9 and TRBJ2-3; 14 positions agree with TRBD2. Germline lookup yields CDR1 SGDLS and CDR2 YYNGEE. V gave up 4 bases and J gave up 5 bases; unmatched junction bases: 6. This CDR3 spans 16 amino acids. The CDR3 reads CASSSRLAGGVDTQYF. In DNA, the CDR3 is TGTGCCAGCAGCTCAAGACTAGCGGGAGGGGTAGATACGCAGTATTTT.

The chain uses TRBV5-4 and TRBJ2-5; TRBD1 matches at 7 bases. Germline V lookup: CDR1 SGHNT, CDR2 YYREEE (reference sequence). The junction had 6 bases not matched to a gene; V was cut back by 4 bases and J by 3 bases. CDR3 length: 14 amino acids. CDR3 sequence: CASSPRDSKETQYF. The CDR3 bases are TGTGCCAGCAGCCCCCGGGACAGCAAAGAGACCCAGTACTTC.

The V and J genes are TRBV5-1 and TRBJ2-5; TRBD2 agrees at 7 bases. The CDR3 has 14 residues. Losses at the gene ends were 4 bases for V and 2 bases for J; bases not matched to a gene: 5. In germline, CDR1 is SGHRS, CDR2 YFSETQ. The CDR3 bases are TGCGCCAGCAGCGCCTTCGGGGGGCAAGAGACCCAGTACTTC. Its translation: CASSAFGGQETQYF. The full variable domain, rest sourced from reference TRBV5-1 and TRBJ2-5, is KAGVTQTPRYLIKTRGQQVTLSCSPISGHRSVSWYQQTPGQGLQFLFEYFSETQRNKGNFPGRFSGRQFSNSRSEMNVSTLELGDSALYLCASSAFGGQETQYFGPGTRLLVL.

The gene calls are TRBV6-1 and TRBJ2-7, with 8 positions matching TRBD2. The ends lost 7 bases at V and 2 bases at J; junction bases unmatched: 4. This CDR3 is built from 13 residues. Germline assignment: CDR1 MNHNS and CDR2 SASEGT. This chain's CDR3 is CASNRGRTYEQYF. CDR3 coding DNA: TGTGCCAGCAACCGCGGGAGGACCTACGAGCAGTACTTC.

The chain combines TRBV9 with TRBJ1-4, with D perhaps TRBD1 (5 bases). Per the germline V gene, CDR1 is SGDLS and CDR2 is YYNGEE. The CDR3 sequence is 16 residues long. V gave up 3 bases and J gave up 2 bases, with 14 bases separating them. CDR3 in DNA: TGTGCCAGCAGCGCCCGACGCGGGGGGACTAATGAAAAACTGTTTTTT. It is translated as CASSARRGGTNEKLFF.

The J gene is TRBJ2-3, the V gene TRBV18; 9 nucleotides match TRBD1. The CDR3 contains 17 residues. V was pared by 1 base and J by 4 bases, with 9 bases of the junction left unmatched. Germline V CDR1 and CDR2: KGHSH, LQKENI. The CDR3 coding sequence is TGTGCCAGCTCACCACAACACGGGACAGGGTTTGCAGATACGCAGTATTTT. The encoded protein is CASSPQHGTGFADTQYF.

This chain links TRBV28 with TRBJ1-5; TRBD1 matches 9 bases. Germline CDR1 MDHEN, CDR2 SYDVKM. V lost 6 bases, J lost 1 base, and 7 bases stayed unmatched. The CDR3 is 16 amino acids. The CDR3: CASRIDRGGSNQPQHF. The CDR3 region has the DNA TGTGCCAGCAGAATTGACAGGGGGGGAAGCAATCAGCCCCAGCATTTT.

The chain carries TRBV6-5 and TRBJ1-5; TRBD1 matches 7 bases. CDR1 is MNHEY and CDR2 is SVGAGI in the germline V gene. Trimming at V came to 6 bases and at J to 4 bases, leaving 3 bases not matched to a gene. The CDR3 contains 13 residues. DNA of the CDR3: TGTGCCAGCAGCACAGGGGTAAATCAGCCCCAGCATTTT. Amino acid sequence: CASSTGVNQPQHF.

This chain joins TRBV28 and TRBJ2-7; D is perhaps TRBD1 or TRBD2 (6 bases each). Germline assignment: CDR1 MDHEN and CDR2 SYDVKM. The germline V and J ends were trimmed by 8 bases and 3 bases, with 14 bases remaining between them. This CDR3 is built from 13 residues. The CDR3 DNA reads as TGTGCCAGCGTGGCGGGACAAATCTACGAGCAGTACTTC. This gives the protein CASVAGQIYEQYF.

The rearrangement links TRBV5-4 to TRBJ2-2, with 8 bases lining up with TRBD1. Unmatched junction bases numbered 11, after V lost 4 bases and J lost 6 bases. The CDR3 is 16 residues long. Germline V gene lookup returns CDR1 SGHNT and CDR2 YYREEE (reference sequence). CDR3 sequence: CASSLARGRWSGELFF. The CDR3 region has the DNA TGTGCCAGCAGCCTCGCCAGGGGGCGCTGGTCCGGGGAGCTGTTTTTT.

The chain has TRBV7-2 and TRBJ2-7; 7 bases line up with TRBD1. Germline CDR1 is SGHTA and CDR2 is FQGNSA. CDR3 length: 13 amino acids. The junction had 6 bases not matched to a gene; V was cut back by 3 bases and J by 7 bases. The CDR3 loop reads CASSFRTGYEQYF. The CDR3 DNA sequence: TGTGCCAGCAGCTTTCGGACAGGCTATGAGCAGTACTTC.

This clone was seen only once. The chain is built from TRBV4-3 and TRBJ2-5, with D possibly matching TRBD2 (5 bases). Deletions cut 1 base from V and 5 bases from J, with 17 bases between. The CDR3 has 16 amino acids. Germline CDR1 LGHNA, CDR2 YSLEER. The chain's CDR3 is CASSQGTASRGETQYF. CDR3 in DNA: TGCGCCAGCAGCCAAGGCACCGCGAGCCGCGGGGAGACCCAGTACTTC.

This sequence joins TRBV2 and TRBJ1-1; D remains unclear. Germline CDR1 is SNHLY and CDR2 is FYNNEI. The CDR3 consists of 12 residues. Trimming shortened V by 7 bases and J by 3 bases, and 9 bases separated the two germline ends. As DNA, the CDR3 is TGTGCCAGCAAAGGAGATGACACTGAAGCTTTCTTT. This translates into CASKGDDTEAFF.

This rearrangement joins TRBV25-1 to TRBJ1-2; 11 nucleotides align to TRBD1. The CDR3 has 16 amino acids. After removal of 4 bases from V and 4 bases from J, the junction contained 8 bases not matched to a gene. Looked up from germline, CDR1 is MGHDK and CDR2 is SYGVNS. CDR3 bases: TGTGCCAGCAGTGCAAAACGGACAGGGGGCGCCTATGGCTACACCTTC. Encoded protein: CASSAKRTGGAYGYTF.

The chain links TRBV6-1 to TRBJ1-6, with 7 nucleotides matching TRBD1. V lost 2 bases and J lost 7; bases outside the gene matches: 2. CDR3 size: 14 residues. Germline CDR1 and CDR2: MNHNS and SASEGT. The CDR3 DNA is TGTGCCAGCAGTGAACAAGGGGGCAATTCACCCCTCCACTTT. Its translation is CASSEQGGNSPLHF.

The V and J genes are TRBV30 and TRBJ2-7, with 7 bases that match TRBD1. V shed 4 bases, J shed 2 bases, and the junction held 5 bases outside the gene matches. Germline V gene lookup returns CDR1 GTSNPN and CDR2 SVGIG (reference sequence). The CDR3 has 13 amino acids. The CDR3 reads CAWTWTGAYEQYF. DNA for the CDR3: TGTGCCTGGACCTGGACAGGAGCCTACGAGCAGTACTTC.

The chain couples TRBV29-1 to TRBJ2-1, with 7 positions matching TRBD2. The V gene end was trimmed by 7 bases and the J gene end by 0 bases; junction bases not matched to a gene: 6. The CDR3 length is 14 residues. Germline V CDR1 and CDR2: SQVTM, ANQGSEA. The CDR3: CSAKAGVSYNEQFF. In nucleotides, the CDR3 is TGCAGCGCCAAGGCGGGGGTCTCCTACAATGAGCAGTTCTTC.

J is TRBJ2-7 and V is TRBV7-3, with 8 bases matching TRBD2. CDR1 and CDR2 from the germline V gene are SGHTA and FQGTGA. This CDR3 spans 15 amino acids. The trim removed 0 bases at V and 4 bases at J, leaving 5 bases unmatched. The CDR3: CASSLTGGGRYEQYF. CDR3 bases: TGTGCCAGCAGCTTAACTGGCGGGGGGAGGTACGAGCAGTACTTC.

The chain is built from TRBV7-9 and TRBJ2-1; no reliable D call. Germline CDR1 reads SEHNR; CDR2 reads FQNEAQ (reference sequence). V dropped 1 base and J dropped 6 bases, with 10 bases sitting between them. The CDR3 spans 14 residues. CDR3 sequence: CASSLDVTRNEQFF. CDR3 DNA sequence: TGTGCCAGCAGCTTAGACGTGACGCGCAATGAGCAGTTCTTC. Using reference TRBV7-9 and TRBJ2-1 for the parts outside the CDR3, the full variable domain is DTGVSQNPRHKITKRGQNVTFRCDPISEHNRLYWYRQTLGQGPEFLTYFQNEAQLEKSRLLSDRFSAERPKGSFSTLEIQRTEQGDSAMYLCASSLDVTRNEQFFGPGTRLTVL.

This sequence joins TRBV6-1 and TRBJ1-1; D is perhaps TRBD1 (5 bases). This CDR3 has 14 amino acids. Deletions cut 0 bases from V and 4 bases from J, with 9 bases between. CDR1 and CDR2 (germline): MNHNS, SASEGT. As DNA, the CDR3 is TGTGCCAGCAGTGAAGCGCCAGGGACCACTGAAGCTTTCTTT. Translating it yields CASSEAPGTTEAFF.

The sample holds a few counts of this clone. This chain joins TRBV2 and TRBJ1-4; the D gene is possibly TRBD1 (5 bases). CDR1 and CDR2 from the germline V gene are SNHLY and FYNNEI. V dropped 6 bases and J dropped 8 bases, with 19 bases sitting between them. The CDR3 length is 15 residues. CDR3 amino acids: CASSPGFGFQEKLFF. The DNA of the CDR3 is TGTGCCAGCAGCCCAGGGTTCGGGTTTCAGGAAAAACTGTTTTTT. Filled out from reference TRBV2 and TRBJ1-4, the complete variable domain reads EPEVTQTPSHQVTQMGQEVILRCVPISNHLYFYWYRQILGQKVEFLVSFYNNEISEKSEIFDDQFSVERPDGSNFTLKIRSTKLEDSAMYFCASSPGFGFQEKLFFGSGTQLSVL.

This chain connects TRBV5-1 to TRBJ2-3; weak D call: TRBD1 (6 bases). This CDR3 is built from 16 residues. CDR1 and CDR2 from the germline V gene are SGHRS and YFSETQ. Trimming left V 3 bases short and J 0 bases short, with 14 bases between. This chain's CDR3 is CASSWSGALSTDTQYF. The CDR3, as DNA: TGCGCCAGCAGCTGGTCAGGGGCACTTAGCACAGATACGCAGTATTTT.

V is TRBV11-3 and J is TRBJ2-1; D possibly corresponds to TRBD2 (6 bases). Trimming removed 6 bases from V and 0 bases from J, with 9 bases in between. Germline lookup yields CDR1 SGHNT and CDR2 YENEEA. The length of the CDR3 is 14 residues. The CDR3 loop reads CASSAGSSYNEQFF. The CDR3 DNA reads TGTGCCAGCAGTGCGGGAAGCTCCTACAATGAGCAGTTCTTC.

The chain uses TRBV27 and TRBJ1-1; 10 bases are shared with TRBD1. The V segment lost 6 bases and the J segment 7 bases; nucleotides outside the gene matches: 5. In germline, CDR1 is MNHEY, CDR2 SMNVEV (reference sequence). The CDR3 spans 13 residues. CDR3 DNA sequence: TGTGCCAGCAGCTGGACAGGGGGGGGTGAAGCTTTCTTT. It codes for CASSWTGGGEAFF.